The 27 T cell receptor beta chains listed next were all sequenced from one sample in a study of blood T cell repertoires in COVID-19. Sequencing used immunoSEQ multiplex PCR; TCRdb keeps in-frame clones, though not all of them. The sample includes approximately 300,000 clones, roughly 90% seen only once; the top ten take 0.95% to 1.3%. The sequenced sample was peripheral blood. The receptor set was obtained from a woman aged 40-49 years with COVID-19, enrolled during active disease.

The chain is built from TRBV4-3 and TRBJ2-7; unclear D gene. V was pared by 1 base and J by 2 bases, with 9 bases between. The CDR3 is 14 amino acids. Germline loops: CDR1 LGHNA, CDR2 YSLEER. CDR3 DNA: TGCGCCAGCAGCCAAGGAGGCGGAACCTACGAGCAGTACTTC. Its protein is CASSQGGGTYEQYF.

This chain's CDR3 is CASSPDPGGGNEQFF. As DNA, the CDR3 is TGTGCCAGCAGCCCGGATCCCGGGGGAGGCAATGAGCAGTTCTTC. This chain links TRBV11-3 with TRBJ2-1, with a possible D match to TRBD2 (6 bases). The CDR3 has 15 residues. The V and J ends lost 5 bases and 6 bases respectively, with 17 bases between them. Germline V gene sequence: CDR1 SGHNT, CDR2 YENEEA.

The CDR3 loop is CASSPPTGESTEAFF. Here the CDR3 DNA reads TGTGCCAGCAGCCCGCCGACCGGGGAGAGCACTGAAGCTTTCTTT. This chain links TRBV7-9 with TRBJ1-1; D gene uncertain. Germline CDR1 reads SEHNR; CDR2 reads FQNEAQ (reference sequence). The CDR3 has 15 residues. The germline V and J ends were trimmed by 5 bases and 4 bases, with 17 bases remaining between them.

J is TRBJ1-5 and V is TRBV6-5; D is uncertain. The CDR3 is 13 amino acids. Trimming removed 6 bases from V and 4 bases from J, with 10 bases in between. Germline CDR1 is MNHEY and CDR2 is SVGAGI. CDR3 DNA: TGTGCCAGCAGGCCCAGGCTAAATCAGCCCCAGCATTTT. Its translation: CASRPRLNQPQHF.

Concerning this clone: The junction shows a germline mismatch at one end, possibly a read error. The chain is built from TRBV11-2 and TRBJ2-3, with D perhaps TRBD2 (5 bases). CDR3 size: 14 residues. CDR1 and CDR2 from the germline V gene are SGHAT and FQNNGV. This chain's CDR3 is CASSLGKLAEFPVF. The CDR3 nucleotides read TGTGCCAGCAGCTTAGGAAAGCTAGCAGAGTTTCCTGTCTTT.

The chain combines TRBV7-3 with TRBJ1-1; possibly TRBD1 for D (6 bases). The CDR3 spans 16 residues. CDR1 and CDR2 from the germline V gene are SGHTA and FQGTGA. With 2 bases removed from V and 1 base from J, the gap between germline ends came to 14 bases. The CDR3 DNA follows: TGTGCCAGCAGCTTACATTCGGACAGCGGGAACACTGAAGCTTTCTTT. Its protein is CASSLHSDSGNTEAFF.

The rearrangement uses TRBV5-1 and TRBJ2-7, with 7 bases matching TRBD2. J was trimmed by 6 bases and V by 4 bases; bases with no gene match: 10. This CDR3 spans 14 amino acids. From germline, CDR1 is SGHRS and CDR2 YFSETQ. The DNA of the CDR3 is TGCGCCAGCAGCCCCGGCGGGGGTAGCATCGAGCAGTACTTC. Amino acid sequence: CASSPGGGSIEQYF.

The CDR3 loop reads CASSVNRGVSGYTF. The DNA of the CDR3 is TGTGCCAGCAGCGTAAACAGGGGTGTGAGTGGCTACACCTTC. The rearrangement joins TRBV9 to TRBJ1-2; 7 positions match TRBD1. Per germline, CDR1 SGDLS and CDR2 YYNGEE. V was clipped by 1 base and J by 7 bases; unmatched bases: 7. The CDR3 is 14 amino acids.

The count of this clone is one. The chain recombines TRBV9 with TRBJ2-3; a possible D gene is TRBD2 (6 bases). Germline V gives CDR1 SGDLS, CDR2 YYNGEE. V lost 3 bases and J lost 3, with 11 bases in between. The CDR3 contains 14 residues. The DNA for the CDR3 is TGTGCCAGCAGCGAAAGTGGGAGGACAGATACGCAGTATTTT. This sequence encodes CASSESGRTDTQYF.

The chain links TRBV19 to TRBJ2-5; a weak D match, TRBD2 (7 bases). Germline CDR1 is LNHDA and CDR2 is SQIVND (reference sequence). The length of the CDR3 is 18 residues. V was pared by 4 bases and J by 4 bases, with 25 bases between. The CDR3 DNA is TGTGCCAGTAGTAAGTTCTCGGGGGGCTCCCCCGGGCTAGAGACCCAGTACTTC. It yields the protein CASSKFSGGSPGLETQYF.

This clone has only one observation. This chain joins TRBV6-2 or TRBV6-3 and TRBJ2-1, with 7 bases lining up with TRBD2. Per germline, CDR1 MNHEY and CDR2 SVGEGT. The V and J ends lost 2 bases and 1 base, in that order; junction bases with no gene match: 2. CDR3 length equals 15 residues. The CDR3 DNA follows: TGTGCCAGCAGTTACGTAGCGGGTTCCTACAATGAGCAGTTCTTC. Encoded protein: CASSYVAGSYNEQFF.

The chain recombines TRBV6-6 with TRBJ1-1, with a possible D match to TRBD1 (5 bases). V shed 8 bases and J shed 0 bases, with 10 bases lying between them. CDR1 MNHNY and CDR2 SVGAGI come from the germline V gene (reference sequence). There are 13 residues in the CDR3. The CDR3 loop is CASGDSLNTEAFF. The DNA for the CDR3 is TGTGCCAGCGGCGACAGCCTGAACACTGAAGCTTTCTTT.

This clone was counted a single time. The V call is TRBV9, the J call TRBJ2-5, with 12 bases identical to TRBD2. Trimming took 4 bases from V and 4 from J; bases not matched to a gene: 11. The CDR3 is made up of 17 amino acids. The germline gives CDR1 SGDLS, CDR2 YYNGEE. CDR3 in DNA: TGTGCCAGCAGCCTTGGCGAACTAGCGGGGGGACCAGAGACCCAGTACTTC. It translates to CASSLGELAGGPETQYF.

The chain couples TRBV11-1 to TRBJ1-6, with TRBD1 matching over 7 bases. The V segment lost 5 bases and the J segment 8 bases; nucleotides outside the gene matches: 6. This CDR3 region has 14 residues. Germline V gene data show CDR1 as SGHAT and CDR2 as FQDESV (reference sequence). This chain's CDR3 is CASSPRQGYSPLHF. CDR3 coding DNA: TGTGCCAGCAGCCCACGACAGGGTTATTCACCCCTCCACTTT.

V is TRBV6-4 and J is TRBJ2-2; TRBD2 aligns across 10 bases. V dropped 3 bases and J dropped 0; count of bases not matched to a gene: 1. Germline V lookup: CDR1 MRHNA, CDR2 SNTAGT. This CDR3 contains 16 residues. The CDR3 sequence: CASSELAGTNTGELFF. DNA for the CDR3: TGTGCCAGCAGTGAACTAGCGGGAACGAACACCGGGGAGCTGTTTTTT.

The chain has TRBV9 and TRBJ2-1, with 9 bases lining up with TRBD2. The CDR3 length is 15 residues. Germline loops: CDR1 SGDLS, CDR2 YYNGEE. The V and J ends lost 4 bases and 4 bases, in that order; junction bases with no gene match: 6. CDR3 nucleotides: TGTGCCAGCAGCCCCGGACTAGCGCTATACAATGAGCAGTTCTTC. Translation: CASSPGLALYNEQFF.

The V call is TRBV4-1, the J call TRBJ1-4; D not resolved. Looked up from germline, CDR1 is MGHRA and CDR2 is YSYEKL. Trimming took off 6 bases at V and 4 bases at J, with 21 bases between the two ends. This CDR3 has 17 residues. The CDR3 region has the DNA TGCGCCAGCAGTCTACACATACTGGGGAGCTATAATGAAAAACTGTTTTTT. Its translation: CASSLHILGSYNEKLFF.

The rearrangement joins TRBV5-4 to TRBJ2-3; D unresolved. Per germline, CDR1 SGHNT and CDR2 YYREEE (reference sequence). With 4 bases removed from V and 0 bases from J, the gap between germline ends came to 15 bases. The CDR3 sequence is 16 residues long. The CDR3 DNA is TGTGCCAGCAGCGGAGCCCTAACTCGTAGCACAGATACGCAGTATTTT. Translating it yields CASSGALTRSTDTQYF.

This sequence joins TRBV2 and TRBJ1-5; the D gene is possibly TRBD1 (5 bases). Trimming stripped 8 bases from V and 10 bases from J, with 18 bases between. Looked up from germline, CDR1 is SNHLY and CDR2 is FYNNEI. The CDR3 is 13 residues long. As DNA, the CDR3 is TGTGCCAGCGGAGAACTCGGGCAGGGACCCCAGCATTTT. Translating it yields CASGELGQGPQHF.

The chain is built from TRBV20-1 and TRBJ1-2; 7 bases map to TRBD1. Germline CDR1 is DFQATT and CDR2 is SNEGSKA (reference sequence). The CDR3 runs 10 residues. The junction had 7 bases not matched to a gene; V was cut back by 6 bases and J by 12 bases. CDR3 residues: CSARTGVNTF. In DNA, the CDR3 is TGCAGTGCAAGGACAGGCGTCAACACCTTC.

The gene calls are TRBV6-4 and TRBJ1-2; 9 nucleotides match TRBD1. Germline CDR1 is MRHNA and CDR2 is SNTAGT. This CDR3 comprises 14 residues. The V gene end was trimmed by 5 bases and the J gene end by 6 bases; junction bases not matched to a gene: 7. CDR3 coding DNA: TGTGCCAGCAGTCCGGACAGGGGAAGGGATGGCTACACCTTC. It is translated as CASSPDRGRDGYTF.

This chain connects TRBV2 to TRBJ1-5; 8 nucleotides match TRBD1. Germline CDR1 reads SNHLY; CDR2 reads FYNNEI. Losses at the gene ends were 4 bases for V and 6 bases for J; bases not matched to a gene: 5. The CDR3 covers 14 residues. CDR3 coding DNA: TGTGCCAGCAGTGGAACAGGGGGAAGTCAGCCCCAGCATTTT. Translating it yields CASSGTGGSQPQHF.

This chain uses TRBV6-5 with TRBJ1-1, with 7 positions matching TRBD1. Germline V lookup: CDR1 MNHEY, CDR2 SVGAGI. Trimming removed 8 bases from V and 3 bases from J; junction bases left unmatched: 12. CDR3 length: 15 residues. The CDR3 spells CASGTYRGLDTEAFF. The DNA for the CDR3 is TGTGCCAGCGGTACCTACAGGGGTTTGGACACTGAAGCTTTCTTT.

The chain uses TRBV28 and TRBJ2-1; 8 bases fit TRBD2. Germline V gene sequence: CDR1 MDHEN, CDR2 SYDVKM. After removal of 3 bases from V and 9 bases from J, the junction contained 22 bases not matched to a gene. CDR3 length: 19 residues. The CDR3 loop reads CASSFPAREAGALFGEQFF. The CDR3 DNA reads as TGTGCCAGCAGTTTCCCCGCTCGAGAAGCGGGGGCCCTGTTCGGTGAGCAGTTCTTC.

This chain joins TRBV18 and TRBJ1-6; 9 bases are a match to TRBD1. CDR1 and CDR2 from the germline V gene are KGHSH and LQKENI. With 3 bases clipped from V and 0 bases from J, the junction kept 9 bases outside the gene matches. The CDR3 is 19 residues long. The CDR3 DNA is TGTGCCAGCTCACCTGTACACCGGGGACAGGGCTCCTATAATTCACCCCTCCACTTT. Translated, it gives CASSPVHRGQGSYNSPLHF.

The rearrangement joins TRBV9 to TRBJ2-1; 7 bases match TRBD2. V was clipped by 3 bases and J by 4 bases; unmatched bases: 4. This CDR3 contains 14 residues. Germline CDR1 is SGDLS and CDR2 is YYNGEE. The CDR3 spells CASSGGTTYNEQFF. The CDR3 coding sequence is TGTGCCAGCAGCGGGGGGACTACTTACAATGAGCAGTTCTTC.

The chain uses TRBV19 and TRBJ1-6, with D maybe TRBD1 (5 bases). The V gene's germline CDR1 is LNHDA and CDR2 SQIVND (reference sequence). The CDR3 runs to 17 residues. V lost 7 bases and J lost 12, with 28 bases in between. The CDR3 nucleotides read TGTGCCAGTACTCAAAACGGGGGGATTCTTCGTGGGAAACCCCTCCACTTT. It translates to CASTQNGGILRGKPLHF. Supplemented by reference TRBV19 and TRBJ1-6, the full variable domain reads DGGITQSPKYLFRKEGQNVTLSCEQNLNHDAMYWYRQDPGQGLRLIYYSQIVNDFQKGDIAEGYSVSREKKESFPLTVTSAQKNPTAFYLCASTQNGGILRGKPLHFGNGTRLTVT.